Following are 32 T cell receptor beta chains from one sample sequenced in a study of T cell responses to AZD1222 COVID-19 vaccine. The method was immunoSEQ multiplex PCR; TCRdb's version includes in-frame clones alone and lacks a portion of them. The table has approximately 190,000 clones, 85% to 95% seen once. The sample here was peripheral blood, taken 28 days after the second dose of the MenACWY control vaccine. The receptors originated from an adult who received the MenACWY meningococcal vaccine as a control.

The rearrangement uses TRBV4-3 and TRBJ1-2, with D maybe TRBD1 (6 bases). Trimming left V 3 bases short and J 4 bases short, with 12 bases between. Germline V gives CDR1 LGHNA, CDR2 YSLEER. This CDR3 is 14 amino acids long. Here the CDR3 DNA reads TGCGCCAGCAGCCATGCCCAGACAGGCTATGGCTACACCTTC. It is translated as CASSHAQTGYGYTF.

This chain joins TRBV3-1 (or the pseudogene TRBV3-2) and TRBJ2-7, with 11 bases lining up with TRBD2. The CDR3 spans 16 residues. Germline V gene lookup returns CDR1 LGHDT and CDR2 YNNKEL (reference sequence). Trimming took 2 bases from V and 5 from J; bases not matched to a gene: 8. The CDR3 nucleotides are TGTGCCAGCAGCCAAAGCCTAGCGGGAGGAATCCACGAGCAGTACTTC. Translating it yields CASSQSLAGGIHEQYF.

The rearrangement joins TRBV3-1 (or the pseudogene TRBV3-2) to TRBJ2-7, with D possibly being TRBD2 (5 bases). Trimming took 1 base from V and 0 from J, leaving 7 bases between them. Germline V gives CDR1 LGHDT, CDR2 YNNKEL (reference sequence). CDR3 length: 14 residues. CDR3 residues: CASSQAGNSYEQYF. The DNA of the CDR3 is TGTGCCAGCAGCCAAGCGGGGAACTCCTACGAGCAGTACTTC.

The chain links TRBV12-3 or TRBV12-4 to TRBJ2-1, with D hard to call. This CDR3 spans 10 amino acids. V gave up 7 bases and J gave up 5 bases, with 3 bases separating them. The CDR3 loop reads CASKHNEQFF. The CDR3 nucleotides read TGTGCCAGCAAACACAATGAGCAGTTCTTC.

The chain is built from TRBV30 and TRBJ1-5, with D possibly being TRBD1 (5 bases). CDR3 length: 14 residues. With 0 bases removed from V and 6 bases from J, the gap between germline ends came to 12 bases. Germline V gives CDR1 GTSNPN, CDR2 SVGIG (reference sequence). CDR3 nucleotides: TGTGCCTGGAGTGTAAACGGGGCCCCTCAGCCCCAGCATTTT. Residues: CAWSVNGAPQPQHF.

The DNA of the CDR3 is TGTGCCAGTTCTCTCCCCTCCCGGGCAGATACGCAGTATTTT. Translating gives CASSLPSRADTQYF. The rearrangement uses TRBV19 and TRBJ2-3; D gene ambiguous. V dropped 8 bases and J dropped 4 bases, with 16 bases sitting between them. Germline loops: CDR1 LNHDA, CDR2 SQIVND (reference sequence). The CDR3 totals 14 residues.

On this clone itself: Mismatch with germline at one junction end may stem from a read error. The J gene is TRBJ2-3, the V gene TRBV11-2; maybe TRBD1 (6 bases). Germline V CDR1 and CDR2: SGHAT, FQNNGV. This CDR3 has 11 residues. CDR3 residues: CASSSVHHRDF. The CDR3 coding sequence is TGTGCCAGCAGCTCAGTACACCACAGGGATTTT.

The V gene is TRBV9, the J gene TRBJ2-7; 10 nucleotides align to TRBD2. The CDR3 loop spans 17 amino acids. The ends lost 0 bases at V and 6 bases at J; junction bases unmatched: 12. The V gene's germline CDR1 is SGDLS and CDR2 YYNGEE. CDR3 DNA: TGTGCCAGCAGCGTAGGCCTAGCGGGAGAGCGGTCGCCCGAGCAGTACTTC. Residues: CASSVGLAGERSPEQYF.

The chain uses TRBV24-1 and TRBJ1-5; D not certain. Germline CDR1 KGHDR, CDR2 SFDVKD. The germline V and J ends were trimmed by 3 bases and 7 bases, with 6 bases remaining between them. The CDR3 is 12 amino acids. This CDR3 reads CATSDDGQPQHF. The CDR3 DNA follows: TGTGCCACCAGTGATGATGGACAGCCCCAGCATTTT.

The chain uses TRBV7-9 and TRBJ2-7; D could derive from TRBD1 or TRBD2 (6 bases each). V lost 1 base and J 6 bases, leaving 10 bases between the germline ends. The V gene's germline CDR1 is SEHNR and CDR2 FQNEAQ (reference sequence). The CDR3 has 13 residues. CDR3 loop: CASSLDSGAEQYF. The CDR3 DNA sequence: TGTGCCAGCAGCTTAGATTCGGGGGCCGAGCAGTACTTC.

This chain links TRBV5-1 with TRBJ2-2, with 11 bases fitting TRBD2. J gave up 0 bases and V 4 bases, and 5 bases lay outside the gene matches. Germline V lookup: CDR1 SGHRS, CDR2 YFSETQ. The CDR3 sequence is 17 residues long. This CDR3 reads CASSRGTSGTNTGELFF. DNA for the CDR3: TGCGCCAGCAGCAGAGGGACTAGCGGAACGAACACCGGGGAGCTGTTTTTT.

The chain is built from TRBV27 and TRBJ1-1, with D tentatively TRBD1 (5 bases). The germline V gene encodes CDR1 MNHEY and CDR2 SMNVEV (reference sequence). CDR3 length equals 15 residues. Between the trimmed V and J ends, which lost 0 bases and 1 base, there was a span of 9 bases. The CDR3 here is CASSLSTGQNTEAFF. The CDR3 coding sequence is TGTGCCAGCAGTTTATCTACGGGGCAGAACACTGAAGCTTTCTTT.

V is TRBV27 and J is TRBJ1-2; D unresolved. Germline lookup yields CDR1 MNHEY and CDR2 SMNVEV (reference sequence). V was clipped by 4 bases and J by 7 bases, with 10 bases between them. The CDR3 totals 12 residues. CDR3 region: CASSYAGGGYTF. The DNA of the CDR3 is TGTGCCAGCAGTTACGCGGGCGGTGGCTACACCTTC.

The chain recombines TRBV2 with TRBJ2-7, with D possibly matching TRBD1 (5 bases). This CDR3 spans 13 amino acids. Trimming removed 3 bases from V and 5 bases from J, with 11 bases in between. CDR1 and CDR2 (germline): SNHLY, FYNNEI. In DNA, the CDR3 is TGTGCCAGCAGTGAGTGGTACAGGAACGAGCAGTACTTC. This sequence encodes CASSEWYRNEQYF. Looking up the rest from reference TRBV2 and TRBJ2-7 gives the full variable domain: EPEVTQTPSHQVTQMGQEVILRCVPISNHLYFYWYRQILGQKVEFLVSFYNNEISEKSEIFDDQFSVERPDGSNFTLKIRSTKLEDSAMYFCASSEWYRNEQYFGPGTRLTVT.

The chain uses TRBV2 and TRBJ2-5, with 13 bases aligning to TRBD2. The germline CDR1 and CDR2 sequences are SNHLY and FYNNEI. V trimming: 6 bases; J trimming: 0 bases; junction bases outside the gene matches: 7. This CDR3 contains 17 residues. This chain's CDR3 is CASSPAGTSGDQETQYF. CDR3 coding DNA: TGTGCCAGCAGCCCGGCGGGGACTAGCGGGGACCAAGAGACCCAGTACTTC.

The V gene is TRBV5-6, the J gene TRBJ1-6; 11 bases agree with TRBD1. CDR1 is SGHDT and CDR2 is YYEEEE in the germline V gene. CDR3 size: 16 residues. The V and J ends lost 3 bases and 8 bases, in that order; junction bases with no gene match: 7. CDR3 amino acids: CASSSLWTGGDSPLHF. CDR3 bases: TGTGCCAGCAGCTCGCTTTGGACAGGGGGCGATTCACCCCTCCACTTT.

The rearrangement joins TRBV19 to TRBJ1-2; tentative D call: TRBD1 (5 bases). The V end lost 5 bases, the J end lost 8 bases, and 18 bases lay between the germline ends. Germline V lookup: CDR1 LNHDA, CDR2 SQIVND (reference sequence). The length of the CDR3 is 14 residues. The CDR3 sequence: CASSPGGSDEGYTF. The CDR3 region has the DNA TGTGCCAGTAGTCCTGGGGGTTCGGATGAAGGCTACACCTTC.

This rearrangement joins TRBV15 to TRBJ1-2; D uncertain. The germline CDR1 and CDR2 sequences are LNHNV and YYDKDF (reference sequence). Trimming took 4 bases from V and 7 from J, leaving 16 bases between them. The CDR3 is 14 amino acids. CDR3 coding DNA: TGTGCCACCAGCATACCAGGCCAACCAGGTGGCTACACCTTC. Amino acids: CATSIPGQPGGYTF.

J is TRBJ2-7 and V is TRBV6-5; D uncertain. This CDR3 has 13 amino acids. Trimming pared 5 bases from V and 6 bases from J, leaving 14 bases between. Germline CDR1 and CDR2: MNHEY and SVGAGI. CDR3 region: CASSLRIDGEQYF. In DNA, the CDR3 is TGTGCCAGCAGTCTGCGGATCGATGGCGAGCAGTACTTC.

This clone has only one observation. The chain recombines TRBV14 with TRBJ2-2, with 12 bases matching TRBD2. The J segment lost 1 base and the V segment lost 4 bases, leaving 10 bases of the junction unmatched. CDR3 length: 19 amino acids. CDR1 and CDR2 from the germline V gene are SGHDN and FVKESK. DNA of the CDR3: TGTGCCAGCAGCCGGATTGCGACTAGCGGGAGAGGGAACACCGGGGAGCTGTTTTTT. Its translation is CASSRIATSGRGNTGELFF.

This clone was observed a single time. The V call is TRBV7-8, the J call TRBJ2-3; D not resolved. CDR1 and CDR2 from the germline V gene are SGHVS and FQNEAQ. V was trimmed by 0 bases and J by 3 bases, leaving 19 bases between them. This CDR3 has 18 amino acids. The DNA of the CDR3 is TGTGCCAGCAGCTTAGCTGTTTTGCCCACTCTAACAACAGATACGCAGTATTTT. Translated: CASSLAVLPTLTTDTQYF.

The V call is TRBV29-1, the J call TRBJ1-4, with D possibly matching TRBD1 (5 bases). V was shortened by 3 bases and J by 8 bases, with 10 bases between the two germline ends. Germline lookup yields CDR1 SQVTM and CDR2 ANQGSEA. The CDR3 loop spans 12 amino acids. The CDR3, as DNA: TGCAGCGTTGATACAGGAGAGGAAAAACTGTTTTTT. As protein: CSVDTGEEKLFF.

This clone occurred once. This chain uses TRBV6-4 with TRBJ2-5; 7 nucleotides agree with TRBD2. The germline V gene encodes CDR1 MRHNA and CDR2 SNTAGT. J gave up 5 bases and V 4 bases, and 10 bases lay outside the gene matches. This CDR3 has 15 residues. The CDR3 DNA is TGTGCCAGCAGTGGTTCGGCGGGAGCCGGGGAGACCCAGTACTTC. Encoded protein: CASSGSAGAGETQYF.

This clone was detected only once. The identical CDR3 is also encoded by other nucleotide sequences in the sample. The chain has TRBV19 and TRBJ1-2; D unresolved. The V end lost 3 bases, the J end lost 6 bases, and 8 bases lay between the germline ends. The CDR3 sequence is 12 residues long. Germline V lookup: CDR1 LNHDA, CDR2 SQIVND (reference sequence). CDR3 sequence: CASSIGGDGYTF. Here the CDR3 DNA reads TGTGCCAGTAGTATCGGCGGTGATGGCTACACCTTC.

As DNA, the CDR3 is TGTGCCAGCAGCTTAATAGGGGGCGCTAACTATGGCTACACCTTC. It is translated as CASSLIGGANYGYTF. The chain links TRBV11-2 to TRBJ1-2; TRBD1 matches at 7 bases. The V and J ends lost 2 bases and 0 bases, in that order; junction bases with no gene match: 3. The CDR3 loop spans 15 amino acids. CDR1 SGHAT and CDR2 FQNNGV come from the germline V gene.

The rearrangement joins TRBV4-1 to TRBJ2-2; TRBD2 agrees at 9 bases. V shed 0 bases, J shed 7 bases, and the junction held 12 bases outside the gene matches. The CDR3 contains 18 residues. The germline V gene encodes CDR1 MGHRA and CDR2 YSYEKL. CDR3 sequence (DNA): TGCGCCAGCAGCCAAGAAACCCTCGGCGGGAGGGCCATCGGGGAGCTGTTTTTT. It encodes CASSQETLGGRAIGELFF.

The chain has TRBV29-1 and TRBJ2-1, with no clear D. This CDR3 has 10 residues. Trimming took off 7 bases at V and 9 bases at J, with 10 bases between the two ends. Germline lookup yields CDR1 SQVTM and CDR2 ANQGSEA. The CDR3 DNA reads TGCAGCGCGACCCCCGGTGAGCAGTTCTTC. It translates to CSATPGEQFF.

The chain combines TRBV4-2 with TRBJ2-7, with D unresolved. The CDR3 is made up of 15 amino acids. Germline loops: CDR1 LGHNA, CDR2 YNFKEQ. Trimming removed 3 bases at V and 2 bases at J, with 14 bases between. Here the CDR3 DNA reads TGTGCCAGCAGCCAGGTCGGTACGAAGGCCTACGAGCAGTACTTC. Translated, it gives CASSQVGTKAYEQYF.

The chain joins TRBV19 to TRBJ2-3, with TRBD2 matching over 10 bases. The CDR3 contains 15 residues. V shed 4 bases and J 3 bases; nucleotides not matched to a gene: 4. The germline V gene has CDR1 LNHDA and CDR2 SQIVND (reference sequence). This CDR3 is CASSKASGRTDTQYF. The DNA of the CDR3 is TGTGCCAGTAGTAAGGCTAGCGGGAGAACAGATACGCAGTATTTT. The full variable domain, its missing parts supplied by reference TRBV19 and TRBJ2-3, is DGGITQSPKYLFRKEGQNVTLSCEQNLNHDAMYWYRQDPGQGLRLIYYSQIVNDFQKGDIAEGYSVSREKKESFPLTVTSAQKNPTAFYLCASSKASGRTDTQYFGPGTRLTVL.

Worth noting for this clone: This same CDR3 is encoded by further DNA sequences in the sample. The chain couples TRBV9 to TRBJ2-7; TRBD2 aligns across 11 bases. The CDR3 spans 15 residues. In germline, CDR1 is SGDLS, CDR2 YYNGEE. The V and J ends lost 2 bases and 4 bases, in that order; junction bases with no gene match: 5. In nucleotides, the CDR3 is TGTGCCAGCAGCGTGGGGGGACTAGCGGTATACGAGCAGTACTTC. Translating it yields CASSVGGLAVYEQYF. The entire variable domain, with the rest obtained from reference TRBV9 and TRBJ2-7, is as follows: DSGVTQTPKHLITATGQRVTLRCSPRSGDLSVYWYQQSLDQGLQFLIQYYNGEERAKGNILERFSAQQFPDLHSELNLSSLELGDSALYFCASSVGGLAVYEQYFGPGTRLTVT.

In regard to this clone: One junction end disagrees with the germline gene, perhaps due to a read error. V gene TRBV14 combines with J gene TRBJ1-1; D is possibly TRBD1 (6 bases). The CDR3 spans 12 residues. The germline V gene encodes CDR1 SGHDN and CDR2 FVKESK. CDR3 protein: CASSQGGRQPLF. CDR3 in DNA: TGTGCCAGCAGCCAAGGGGGGCGACAGCCACTCTTT.

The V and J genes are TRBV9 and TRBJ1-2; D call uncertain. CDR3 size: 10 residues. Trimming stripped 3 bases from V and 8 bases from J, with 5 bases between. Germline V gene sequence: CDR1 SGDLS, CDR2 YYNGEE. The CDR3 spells CASSERGYTF. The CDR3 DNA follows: TGTGCCAGCAGCGAAAGAGGCTACACCTTC.